This T cell receptor beta chain was captured by sequencing in a study of blood T cell repertoires in COVID-19. Study-level information: Sites in the United States, Italy and Spain provided acute and convalescent COVID-19 samples.

This clone was observed a single time. Assay: immunoSEQ multiplex PCR; the TCRdb copy retains only in-frame clones and omits some. This repertoire shows over 600,000 clones, 85% to 90% found once; its top ten account for 0.2% to 0.3%. Trimming at V came to 7 bases and at J to 1 base, leaving 6 bases not matched to a gene. The V gene's germline CDR1 is SNHLY and CDR2 FYNNEI. CDR3 size: 16 residues. Sequencing was performed on peripheral blood. The clonotype comes from a young woman with acute or convalescent COVID-19. V is TRBV2 and J is TRBJ2-2; 10 bases align to TRBD2. CDR3 DNA sequence: TGTGCCAGCAAAGTATTAGCGGGGGGGAACACCGGGGAGCTGTTTTTT. Amino acid sequence: CASKVLAGGNTGELFF.